In its sample, the clone carrying this T cell receptor (beta chain) was seen many times. The CDR3 length is 13 residues. Trimming stripped 3 bases from V and 6 bases from J, with 10 bases between. The germline V gene encodes CDR1 SGHDT and CDR2 YYEEEE. Method: immunoSEQ multiplex PCR; TCRdb's copy keeps in-frame clones and lacks some. The data contain about 100,000 clones, 80% to 90% of them singletons. These data are taken from a study of blood T cell repertoires in COVID-19. In the study overall: In each case, the material was cDNA or gDNA derived from T cells, B-cell-depleted T cells, or PBMCs.

The sample taken for sequencing was PBMCs or T cells enriched from blood (not recorded which). This clonotype originated in a woman between 50 and 59 years old who had recovered from COVID-19. The rearrangement links TRBV5-6 to TRBJ2-1; D unclear. The CDR3 spells CASSSRPGNEQFF. CDR3 DNA: TGTGCCAGCAGCTCTCGCCCGGGCAATGAGCAGTTCTTC.